These T cell receptor beta chains were read from a single sample in a study of OX40 agonist ivuxolimab in advanced cancers. Method: immunoSEQ multiplex PCR; TCRdb's copy keeps in-frame clones and lacks some. Altogether about 90,000 clones are present, about 90% being singletons, with the ten largest covering under 2%. Specimen: CD4+ or CD8+ T cells sorted from blood, collected in a trial of the OX40 agonist ivuxolimab. The source of these receptors is an adult with an advanced solid tumor such as melanoma, head and neck, liver or kidney cancer. The CDR3 runs from the conserved cysteine through the conserved F or W. D genes are given only for firm matches. Size is omitted from some rows. Given values are once, few, many or a class for expanded clones.

>-|TRBJ1-1|14|TRBV7-2|-
TGTGCCAGCAGCTTTACAGGGATCCTAGCTGAAGCTTTCTTT
CASSFTGILAEAFF
>-|TRBJ1-5|15|TRBV4-1|TRBD1
TGCGCCAGCAGCCCGGACAGGTCATTAGGCCAGCCCCAGCATTTT
CASSPDRSLGQPQHF
>-|TRBJ2-1|15|TRBV4-3|TRBD2
TGCGCCAGCAGCCAAGATCGGACTAGTTACAATGAGCAGTTCTTC
CASSQDRTSYNEQFF
>-|TRBJ2-7|13|TRBV28|-
TGTGCCAGCAGTCTGAAGTTCACCTACGAGCAGTACTTC
CASSLKFTYEQYF
>-|TRBJ2-3|12|TRBV7-9|-
TGTGCCAGCAGCTTAGAGGCGTGGGAGCAGTATTTT
CASSLEAWEQYF
>-|TRBJ2-1|14|TRBV6-5|TRBD2
TGTGCCAGCAGTCGACTAGCGGGGTCGAATGAGCAGTTCTTC
CASSRLAGSNEQFF
>-|TRBJ1-5|12|TRBV7-2|-
TGTGCCAGCAGCTTACAGAATCAGCCCCAGCATTTT
CASSLQNQPQHF
>-|TRBJ1-1|16|TRBV5-8|-
TGTGCCAGCACCAGGCGGGTCGGGGGCGCAGGCGCTGAAGCTTTCTTT
CASTRRVGGAGAEAFF
>-|TRBJ2-7|15|TRBV21-1|-
TGTGCCAGCAGCAAAGAGAAAGACAGGCCCTACGAGCAGTACTTC
CASSKEKDRPYEQYF
>-|TRBJ2-7|13|TRBV2|TRBD1
TGTGCCAGCAGGACAGGGGGCCACTACGAGCAGTACTTC
CASRTGGHYEQYF
>-|TRBJ2-5|15|TRBV7-2|TRBD2
TGTGCCAGCAGCTTCGTAGCGGGAGGTGGGGAGACCCAGTACTTC
CASSFVAGGGETQYF
>few|TRBJ1-5|13|TRBV27|-
TGTGCCAGCAGTACAGAGGGCAATCAGCCCCAGCATTTT
CASSTEGNQPQHF
>-|TRBJ2-5|16|TRBV28|TRBD1
TGTGCCAGCAGTTTGTGGGGACAGAGCGTCCAAGAGACCCAGTACTTC
CASSLWGQSVQETQYF
>-|TRBJ2-7|15|TRBV27|TRBD1
TGTGCCAGCAGCGACAGGGAAAGAAGCTCCTACGAGCAGTACTTC
CASSDRERSSYEQYF
>-|TRBJ2-2|13|TRBV7-7|-
TGTGCTAGCAGCTTTGGCGGAACCGGGGAGCTGTTTTTT
CASSFGGTGELFF
>-|TRBJ2-2|12|TRBV6-5|-
TGTGCCGTCCGGGACATTGGCGGGGAGCTGTTTTTT
CAVRDIGGELFF
>few|TRBJ1-4|16|TRBV5-1|TRBD1
TGCGCCAGCAGCTTGGAGTCAGGGGGCAAGGGTGAAAAACTGTTTTTT
CASSLESGGKGEKLFF
>-|TRBJ2-6|18|TRBV30|TRBD1
TGTGCCTCTCATTCGGGGACAGGGTGGGGGTCTGGGGCCAACGTCCTGACTTTC
CASHSGTGWGSGANVLTF
>once|TRBJ2-7|15|TRBV7-9|TRBD1
TGTGCCAGCAGCTTCGGACAGGCCTCTACCTACGAGCAGTACTTC
CASSFGQASTYEQYF
>-|TRBJ2-1|16|TRBV5-1|TRBD2
TGCGCCAGCAGCTTGTTCGAGACTAGCGGGCGAAATGAGCAGTTCTTC
CASSLFETSGRNEQFF
>-|TRBJ2-7|12|TRBV6-5|-
TGTGCCAGCAGCAAACAGGGCTACGAGCAGTACTTC
CASSKQGYEQYF
>-|TRBJ2-2|17|TRBV19|-
TGTGCCAGTAGTGTGGACCTTGGGACTCTTCCCGCCGGGGAGCTGTTTTTT
CASSVDLGTLPAGELFF
>-|TRBJ2-2|16|TRBV7-2|-
TGTGCCAGCATCCTAACTCTGGAACAGGGCGGCGGGGAGCTGTTTTTT
CASILTLEQGGGELFF
>-|TRBJ1-3|13|TRBV7-8|-
TGTGCCAGCAGCTTCCGACTGGGAAACACCATATATTTT
CASSFRLGNTIYF
>-|TRBJ1-1|14|TRBV7-9|TRBD1
TGTGCCAGCAGCTTGCAGGGGGCGAACACTGAAGCTTTCTTT
CASSLQGANTEAFF
>-|TRBJ1-1|14|TRBV19|-
TGTGCCAGCTCCGGGACACGGACGAACACTGAAGCTTTCTTT
CASSGTRTNTEAFF
>-|TRBJ2-3|15|TRBV7-6|-
TGTGCCAGCAGCTCAACACTCGGGGGAAAAGATACGCAGTATTTT
CASSSTLGGKDTQYF
>-|TRBJ1-3|14|TRBV4-1|-
TGCGCCAGCAGCCAGGGACACTCTGGAAACACCATATATTTT
CASSQGHSGNTIYF
>-|TRBJ2-7|18|TRBV5-1|TRBD2
TGCGCCAGCAGCTTGGGCACTAGCGGGAGCCCTCGCTCCTACGAGCAGTACTTC
CASSLGTSGSPRSYEQYF
>-|TRBJ2-2|16|TRBV5-1|TRBD1
TGCGCCAGCAGCTTGGCCCAGGGACAGCTCACCGGGGAGCTGTTTTTT
CASSLAQGQLTGELFF
>-|TRBJ2-2|15|TRBV4-3|TRBD1
TGCGCCAGCAGCCCCCTTGGACAGGGGGCCGGGGAGCTGTTTTTT
CASSPLGQGAGELFF
>-|TRBJ1-5|14|TRBV10-2|-
TGCGCCAGCAGTGAGTCGATTGGCAGTCAGCCCCAGCATTTT
CASSESIGSQPQHF
>-|TRBJ1-2|13|TRBV18|-
TGTGCCAGCTCACCACCAGGCGGGCGGGGCTACACCTTC
CASSPPGGRGYTF
>-|TRBJ2-7|12|TRBV6-1|-
TGTGCCAGCAGTTTCCTTCTCTACGAGCAGTACTTC
CASSFLLYEQYF
>-|TRBJ1-4|13|TRBV7-2|-
TGTGCCAGCAGCTTACCCACCGAAGAAAAACTGTTTTTT
CASSLPTEEKLFF
>few|TRBJ1-4|12|TRBV6-6|TRBD1
TGTGCCAGCAGTCCTCTCGGACAGGGTGTGTTTTTT
CASSPLGQGVFF
>-|TRBJ2-3|15|TRBV19|-
TGTGCCAGTAGTACCGGAGGAACTAGCACAGATACGCAGTATTTT
CASSTGGTSTDTQYF
>-|TRBJ2-3|14|TRBV7-9|-
TGTGCCAGCACATTGCACGGCAACCCAGATACGCAGTATTTT
CASTLHGNPDTQYF
>-|TRBJ2-3|13|TRBV28|-
TGTGCCAGCAGTTTGCCAGGCACAGATACGCAGTATTTT
CASSLPGTDTQYF
>-|TRBJ1-2|14|TRBV7-6|-
TGTGCCAGCAGCCCGAGAACAGGGAACTATGGCTACACCTTC
CASSPRTGNYGYTF